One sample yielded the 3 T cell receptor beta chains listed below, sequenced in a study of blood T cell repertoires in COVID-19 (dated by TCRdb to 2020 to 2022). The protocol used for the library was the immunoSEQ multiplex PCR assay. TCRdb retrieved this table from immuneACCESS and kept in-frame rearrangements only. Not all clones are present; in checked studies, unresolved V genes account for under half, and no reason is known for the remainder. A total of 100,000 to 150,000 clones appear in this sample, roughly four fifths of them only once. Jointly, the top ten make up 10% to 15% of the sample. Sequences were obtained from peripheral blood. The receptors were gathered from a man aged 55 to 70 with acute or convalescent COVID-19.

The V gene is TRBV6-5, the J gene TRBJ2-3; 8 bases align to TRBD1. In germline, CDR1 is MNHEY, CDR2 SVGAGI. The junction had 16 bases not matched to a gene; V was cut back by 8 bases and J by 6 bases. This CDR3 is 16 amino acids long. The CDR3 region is CASGWRGQAGSDTQYF. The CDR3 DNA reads TGTGCCAGCGGTTGGCGGGGACAGGCCGGATCGGATACGCAGTATTTT.

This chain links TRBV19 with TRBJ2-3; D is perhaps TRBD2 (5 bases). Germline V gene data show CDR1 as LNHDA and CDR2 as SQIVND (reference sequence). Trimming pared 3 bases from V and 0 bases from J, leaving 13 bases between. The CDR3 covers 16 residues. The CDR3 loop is CASSISAGGSTDTQYF. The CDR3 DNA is TGTGCCAGTAGTATTTCCGCTGGCGGGAGCACAGATACGCAGTATTTT.

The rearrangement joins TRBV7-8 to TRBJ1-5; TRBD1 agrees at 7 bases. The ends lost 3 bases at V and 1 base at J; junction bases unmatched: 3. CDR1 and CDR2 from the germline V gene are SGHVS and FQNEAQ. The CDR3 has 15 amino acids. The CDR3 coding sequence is TGTGCCAGCAGCTTCCTGGACAGGAGCAATCAGCCCCAGCATTTT. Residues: CASSFLDRSNQPQHF.